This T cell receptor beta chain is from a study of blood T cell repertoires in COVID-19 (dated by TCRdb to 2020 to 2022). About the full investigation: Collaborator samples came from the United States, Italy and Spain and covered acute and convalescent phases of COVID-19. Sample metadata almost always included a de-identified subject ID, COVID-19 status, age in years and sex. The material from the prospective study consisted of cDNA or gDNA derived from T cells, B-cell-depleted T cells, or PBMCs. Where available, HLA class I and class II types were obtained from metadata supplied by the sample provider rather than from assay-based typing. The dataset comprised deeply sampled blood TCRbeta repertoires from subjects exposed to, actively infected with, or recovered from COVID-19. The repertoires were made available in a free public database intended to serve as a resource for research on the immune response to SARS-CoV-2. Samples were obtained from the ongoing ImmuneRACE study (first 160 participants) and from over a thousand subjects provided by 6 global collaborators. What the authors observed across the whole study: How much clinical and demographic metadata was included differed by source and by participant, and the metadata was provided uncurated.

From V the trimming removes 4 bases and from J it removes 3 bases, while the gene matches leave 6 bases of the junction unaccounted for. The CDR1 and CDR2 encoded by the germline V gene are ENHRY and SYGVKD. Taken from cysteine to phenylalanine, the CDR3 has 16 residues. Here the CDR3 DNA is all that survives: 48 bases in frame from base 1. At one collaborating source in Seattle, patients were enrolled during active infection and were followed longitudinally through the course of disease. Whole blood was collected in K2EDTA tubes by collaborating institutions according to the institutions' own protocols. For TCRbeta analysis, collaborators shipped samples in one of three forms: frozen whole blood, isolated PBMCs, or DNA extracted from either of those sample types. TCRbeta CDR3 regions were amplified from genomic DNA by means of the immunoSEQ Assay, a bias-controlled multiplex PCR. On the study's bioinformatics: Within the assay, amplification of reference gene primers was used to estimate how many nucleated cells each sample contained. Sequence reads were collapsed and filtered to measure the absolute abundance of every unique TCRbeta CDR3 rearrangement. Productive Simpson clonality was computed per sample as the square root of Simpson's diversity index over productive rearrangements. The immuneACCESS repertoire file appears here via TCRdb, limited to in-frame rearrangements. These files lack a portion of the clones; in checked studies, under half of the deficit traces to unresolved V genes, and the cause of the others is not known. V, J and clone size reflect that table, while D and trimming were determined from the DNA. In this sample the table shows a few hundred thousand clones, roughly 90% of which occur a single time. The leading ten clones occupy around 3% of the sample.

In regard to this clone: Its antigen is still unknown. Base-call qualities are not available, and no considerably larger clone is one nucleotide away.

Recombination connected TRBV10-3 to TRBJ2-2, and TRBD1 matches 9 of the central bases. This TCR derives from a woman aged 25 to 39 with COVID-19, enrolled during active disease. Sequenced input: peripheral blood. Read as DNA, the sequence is TGTGCCATCAGTGGATTCCGGGACAGGGACACCGGGGAGCTGTTTTTT. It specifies CAISGFRDRDTGELFF.